Below are 11 T cell receptor beta chains sequenced from a single sample in a study of T-cell reconstitution after alpha-beta-depleted transplantation in children. For TCRbeta, the library was prepared with unique molecular identifiers. TCRdb independently ran MiXCR on the PCR reads; one entry per CDR3 protein. The profile shows fewer than 350,000 distinct CDR3 sequences, around 10% of them singletons. The sequences come from PBMCs, collected before TCRalphabeta/CD19-depleted stem cell transplant. These receptors were collected from a boy younger than two with acute myeloid leukemia, due to receive a stem cell transplant.

The sample holds many counts of this clonotype. The chain has TRBV5-5 and TRBJ2-7; 7 positions agree with TRBD2. The CDR3 has 12 residues. Germline trimming cut 5 bases from V and 4 bases from J; bases unmatched to any gene: 3. In germline, CDR1 is SGHKS, CDR2 YYEKEE (reference sequence). CDR3 in DNA: TGTGCCAGCAGATGGGAGGGTTACGAGCAGTACTTC. This gives the protein CASRWEGYEQYF.

The table lists this clonotype with a few counts. The V and J genes are TRBV6-1 and TRBJ2-3; 8 nucleotides match TRBD1. This CDR3 is 17 amino acids long. Germline V gives CDR1 MNHNS, CDR2 SASEGT. J gave up 3 bases and V 5 bases, and 13 bases lay outside the gene matches. As DNA, the CDR3 is TGTGCCAGCAGTCACGCGGTCCGGGACAGGACGACAGATACGCAGTATTTT. As protein: CASSHAVRDRTTDTQYF.

A few counts support this clonotype. The rearrangement joins TRBV4-2 to TRBJ1-3; a possible D gene is TRBD1 (5 bases). The germline CDR1 and CDR2 sequences are LGHNA and YNFKEQ. CDR3 length: 16 amino acids. Trimming removed 0 bases at V and 2 bases at J, with 11 bases between. The DNA for the CDR3 is TGTGCCAGCAGCCAAGATGGGCAGGGCGCTGGAAACACCATATATTTT. Translated, it gives CASSQDGQGAGNTIYF.

V and J are TRBV6-1 and TRBJ2-3; the D call may be TRBD1 or TRBD2 (5 bases each). The length of the CDR3 is 14 residues. The V gene lost 2 bases and the J gene lost 3 bases, with 9 bases spanning the gap. Germline V gene lookup returns CDR1 MNHNS and CDR2 SASEGT. Here the CDR3 DNA reads TGTGCCAGCAGTGAACAATGGGGGACAGATACGCAGTATTTT. It translates to CASSEQWGTDTQYF.

At least ten counts were recorded for this clonotype. This rearrangement joins TRBV7-9 to TRBJ2-2, with D maybe TRBD1 (6 bases). This CDR3 region has 16 residues. Between the trimmed V and J ends, which lost 0 bases and 7 bases, there was a span of 15 bases. Per germline, CDR1 SEHNR and CDR2 FQNEAQ (reference sequence). CDR3 nucleotides: TGTGCCAGCAGCTTAGCGACCCAGGGGCAAGGCGGGGAGCTGTTTTTT. It codes for CASSLATQGQGGELFF.

This clonotype appeared many times. The chain recombines TRBV20-1 with TRBJ2-7, with 8 bases matching TRBD2. The germline V gene has CDR1 DFQATT and CDR2 SNEGSKA (reference sequence). The length of the CDR3 is 15 residues. V lost 4 bases and J lost 2; bases outside the gene matches: 10. The CDR3 reads CSATQGGGTPYEQYF. CDR3 nucleotides: TGCAGTGCTACCCAAGGCGGGGGGACCCCCTACGAGCAGTACTTC.

Many counts were recorded for this clonotype. CDR3 residues: CSAGDSDTGELFF. CDR3 bases: TGCAGTGCTGGGGACAGTGACACCGGGGAGCTGTTTTTT. The chain is built from TRBV20-1 and TRBJ2-2; TRBD1 agrees at 7 bases. CDR1 and CDR2 (germline): DFQATT, SNEGSKA (reference sequence). V trimming: 5 bases; J trimming: 3 bases; junction bases outside the gene matches: 3. The CDR3 spans 13 residues.

This clonotype has ten or more counts. The rearrangement links TRBV20-1 to TRBJ1-5; D unresolved. CDR3 length: 14 amino acids. CDR1 and CDR2 from the germline V gene are DFQATT and SNEGSKA (reference sequence). The ends were cut back, 3 bases at V and 0 bases at J, with 9 bases in the middle. The CDR3 region has the DNA TGCAGTGCTAGTCCCCGGGGTAGCAATCAGCCCCAGCATTTT. It yields the protein CSASPRGSNQPQHF.

The chain carries TRBV7-2 and TRBJ2-5; 9 bases fit TRBD1. The CDR3 has 15 amino acids. From germline, CDR1 is SGHTA and CDR2 FQGNSA. The V segment lost 3 bases and the J segment 4 bases; nucleotides outside the gene matches: 6. The CDR3 DNA sequence: TGTGCCAGCAGCTTGATGACAGGGGGGGGAGAGACCCAGTACTTC. This sequence encodes CASSLMTGGGETQYF.

At least ten counts were recorded for this clonotype. The chain combines TRBV28 with TRBJ1-5; D is undetermined. The V gene lost 0 bases and the J gene lost 5 bases, with 8 bases spanning the gap. The CDR3 has 14 residues. Germline CDR1 MDHEN, CDR2 SYDVKM. CDR3 nucleotide sequence: TGTGCCAGCAGTTTATGGGGCCGTCATCAGCCCCAGCATTTT. As protein: CASSLWGRHQPQHF.

This clonotype was observed a handful of times. This chain links TRBV20-1 with TRBJ2-7; D not certain. The V gene's germline CDR1 is DFQATT and CDR2 SNEGSKA (reference sequence). The CDR3 runs to 15 residues. V was pared by 0 bases and J by 0 bases, with 12 bases between. The CDR3 nucleotides are TGCAGTGCTAGAGATTTTAGCCGGAGCTCCTACGAGCAGTACTTC. It encodes CSARDFSRSSYEQYF.